This entry describes one TCR beta chain. The data are from a study of cytomegalovirus exposure and HLA in healthy donors. For the study at large: Earlier findings included some 100 million unique TCR beta sequences obtained from 150 million to 200 million T cells.

PCR involved 60 Vbeta and 13 Jbeta primers. In the authors' methods: It was a later analysis that counted tens of millions of unique TCR beta chains, of which approximately 9.9 million were shared. Assay: immunoSEQ multiplex PCR; the TCRdb copy retains only in-frame clones and omits some. V, J and clone size reflect that table, while D and trimming were determined from the DNA. Of about 52,000 clones in the sample, around 52% were seen once. Germline CDR1 SEHNR, CDR2 FQNEAQ (reference sequence). The CDR3 totals 14 residues. V was clipped by 4 bases and J by 2 bases; unmatched bases: 4. V usage is TRBV7-9 and J usage is TRBJ1-1; TRBD1 matches 7 bases. The clonotype was recovered from a human donor in good health. The sample consisted of PBMCs. The CDR3 DNA follows: TGTGCCAGCAGCTCACAGGGGCGCAACACTGAAGCTTTCTTT. Amino acids: CASSSQGRNTEAFF.